The TCR beta chain under discussion was sequenced for a study of blood T cell repertoires in COVID-19. J lost 0 bases, V lost 7 bases, and 6 bases had no gene match. In germline, CDR1 is SEHNR, CDR2 FQNEAQ (reference sequence). CDR3 size: 16 residues. Repertoires were generated with immunoSEQ multiplex PCR, while TCRdb's copy carries only in-frame clones and drops some. The sample has hundreds of thousands of clones, 89% seen once. The TCR originated in a young woman with COVID-19, enrolled during active disease. The chain has TRBV7-9 and TRBJ1-6; 7 bases match TRBD1. Sequenced: peripheral blood. This chain's CDR3 is CASNVQGTSYNSPLHF. The DNA of the CDR3 is TGTGCCAGCAACGTACAGGGGACCTCCTATAATTCACCCCTCCACTTT.